Included here is one T cell receptor (beta chain) sequence, with context. The data stem from a study of blood T cell repertoires in COVID-19. CDR1 and CDR2 (germline): MGHRA, YSYEKL. This CDR3 comprises 16 residues. V was pared by 4 bases and J by 5 bases, with 9 bases of the junction left unmatched. The repertoire was sequenced with immunoSEQ multiplex PCR; TCRdb's copy has only in-frame clones and lacks some. The sample comprises some 300,000 clones, approximately 89% of which are singletons, and roughly a tenth rests with the top ten. The V gene is TRBV4-1, the J gene TRBJ2-3, with 10 bases lining up with TRBD2. The sequenced material came from PBMCs or T cells enriched from blood (not recorded which). The TCR sequence derives from a woman in her twenties or thirties who had recovered from COVID-19. The CDR3 sequence is CASSRISGRAVDTQYF. DNA for the CDR3: TGCGCCAGCAGCCGCATAAGCGGGAGGGCGGTAGATACGCAGTATTTT.